One TCR beta chain is described in this entry. Its target is unknown. These data come from a study of T cell responses to AZD1222 COVID-19 vaccine. Findings of the study overall: Targets within unmutated variant regions were reportedly found for nearly half of spike-specific TCRs. A mostly white British donor set with more females was recruited, and clonal diversity was possibly underestimated. Two AZD1222 doses significantly raised spike-specific TCR breadth and depth over controls. The peak T cell response came first, and repertoires were sampled only after it.

Clones were read by immunoSEQ multiplex PCR, and TCRdb kept only the in-frame ones, dropping some. Found here are 130,000 to 150,000 clones, 75% to 85% of them singletons; the top ten hold 3.5% to 5%. Sequences were derived from peripheral blood, sampled on day 0 of MenACWY control vaccination. The TCR was taken from an adult in good health.

In DNA form, the CDR3 reads TGTGCCAGCAGGGTAGCGGGGTTGATCGGTGAGCAGTTCTTC. Protein product: CASRVAGLIGEQFF. This sequence joins TRBV6-5 and TRBJ2-1; TRBD2 matches 8 bases. The J segment lost 9 bases and the V segment lost 6 bases, leaving 10 bases of the junction unmatched. Germline CDR1 reads MNHEY; CDR2 reads SVGAGI. The CDR3 has 14 residues.